This T cell receptor beta chain was sequenced in a study of T-cell memory formation after mild COVID-19. This clonotype was recorded at least ten times. Germline V lookup: CDR1 SEHNR, CDR2 FQNEAQ (reference sequence). V dropped 5 bases and J dropped 12; count of bases not matched to a gene: 9. The CDR3 runs to 13 residues. A single record per CDR3 protein comes from TCRdb applying MiXCR to the 5' RACE reads. The sample records roughly 200,000 distinct CDR3 sequences, approximately 10% being singletons. The chain carries TRBV7-9 and TRBJ2-1; 8 nucleotides match TRBD1. What was sequenced was PBMCs or a T cell subset sorted from them (not recorded which). The TCR originated in a man between 18 and 35 years old who had mild COVID-19 (a few samples of this study predate the infection). Cell type and time point are not known. Here the CDR3 reads CASSLDRGLWQFF. The CDR3 nucleotides read TGTGCCAGCAGCCTAGACAGGGGTCTGTGGCAGTTCTTC.